A single T cell receptor (beta chain) is shown here with its context. These data originate in a study of blood T cell repertoires in COVID-19. Per the original data handling: Reference gene primer amplification gave estimated nucleated cell counts. Sequencing used immunoSEQ multiplex PCR; TCRdb keeps in-frame clones, though not all of them. The V and J calls and the clone size are those of that table, but D and trimming were determined from the DNA. The table records around 150,000 clones, about 80% of them present only once. Germline CDR1 reads KGHSH; CDR2 reads LQKENI. This CDR3 has 13 residues. V lost 4 bases, J lost 0 bases, and 6 bases lay in between.

The TCR was taken from a human donor in a cohort sampled during active COVID-19. The chain combines TRBV18 with TRBJ2-5, with unresolved D. Material: peripheral blood. The CDR3 DNA sequence: TGTGCCAGCTCACTAGACAACCAAGAGACCCAGTACTTC. Translated, it gives CASSLDNQETQYF.